Listed here are 5 T cell receptor beta chains from one sample, sequenced in a study of T-cell reconstitution after alpha-beta-depleted transplantation in children. This sample's TCRbeta library carried unique molecular identifier barcodes. TCRdb used MiXCR to reprocess the PCR reads, holding one entry per CDR3 protein. This table has about 580,000 distinct CDR3 sequences, 25% to 30% appearing once. Sequenced here: PBMCs, sampled before TCRalphabeta/CD19-depleted stem cell transplant. These receptors came from a boy in the first two years of life with Wiskott-Aldrich syndrome, due to receive a stem cell transplant.

V usage is TRBV5-6 and J usage is TRBJ2-7, with D perhaps matching TRBD2 (6 bases). CDR3 length: 14 amino acids. V was cut by 4 bases and J by 2 bases, with 13 bases left in between. The germline V gene has CDR1 SGHDT and CDR2 YYEEEE. The CDR3 DNA is TGTGCCAGCAGCCCGGGACTTGGGACCTACGAGCAGTACTTC. Its protein product is CASSPGLGTYEQYF. Filled out from reference TRBV5-6 and TRBJ2-7, the complete variable domain reads DAGVTQSPTHLIKTRGQQVTLRCSPKSGHDTVSWYQQALGQGPQFIFQYYEEEERQRGNFPDRFSGHQFPNYSSELNVNALLLGDSALYLCASSPGLGTYEQYFGPGTRLTVT.

The CDR3 sequence: CASSFPTAKNTGELFF. Written as DNA, the CDR3 is TGCGCCAGCAGCTTCCCGACAGCCAAGAACACCGGGGAGCTGTTTTTT. This chain links TRBV5-1 with TRBJ2-2; D is possibly TRBD1 (5 bases). V shed 2 bases and J shed 1 base, with 12 bases lying between them. The CDR3 has 16 amino acids. Germline loops: CDR1 SGHRS, CDR2 YFSETQ. The full variable domain, its missing parts supplied by reference TRBV5-1 and TRBJ2-2, is KAGVTQTPRYLIKTRGQQVTLSCSPISGHRSVSWYQQTPGQGLQFLFEYFSETQRNKGNFPGRFSGRQFSNSRSEMNVSTLELGDSALYLCASSFPTAKNTGELFFGEGSRLTVL.

This clonotype was picked up a small number of times. The chain uses TRBV27 and TRBJ1-5, with 9 bases fitting TRBD1. The germline V gene has CDR1 MNHEY and CDR2 SMNVEV (reference sequence). This CDR3 is built from 15 residues. The V and J ends lost 6 bases and 0 bases, in that order; junction bases with no gene match: 3. CDR3 amino acids: CASRGTGYSNQPQHF. The CDR3, as DNA: TGTGCCAGCAGGGGGACAGGGTATAGCAATCAGCCCCAGCATTTT.

The chain is built from TRBV6-5 and TRBJ2-7; TRBD2 matches 10 bases. This CDR3 contains 16 residues. Unmatched junction bases numbered 10, after V lost 2 bases and J lost 6 bases. Germline V gene data show CDR1 as MNHEY and CDR2 as SVGAGI. In DNA form, the CDR3 reads TGTGCCAGCAGTTACCCCACCGCTAGCGGGAGAACCGAGCAGTACTTC. Translation: CASSYPTASGRTEQYF.

The rearrangement links TRBV12-5 to TRBJ2-2, with 16 bases identical to TRBD2. CDR1 is LGHNT and CDR2 is FRNRAP in the germline V gene. J gave up 2 bases and V 4 bases, and 7 bases lay outside the gene matches. This CDR3 is built from 19 residues. The CDR3 DNA sequence: TGTGCTAGTGGTTCAGCGGGACTAGCGGGAGGGCTTAACACCGGGGAGCTGTTTTTT. Its translation: CASGSAGLAGGLNTGELFF.